The present entry profiles one T cell receptor beta chain with its context. Its matching antigen is unknown. Generated by immunoSEQ multiplex PCR, the TCRdb table keeps only in-frame clones and is missing some. The top ten clones hold roughly 2% of a sample with fewer than 75,000 clones, around 77% of them seen once. The data belong to a study of vaccination effects on CD4 cells after COVID-19. Study details: Peptides at about 10 ug/ml and IL-2 at 10 IU/ml were added to approximately 2 million PBMC per well.

Trimming took off 1 base at V and 6 bases at J, with 7 bases between the two ends. From germline, CDR1 is KGHDR and CDR2 SFDVKD. The length of the CDR3 is 13 residues. Culturing for ten to eleven days preceded CD4+ T cell isolation. Having tested negative for nucleocapsid antibodies, the vaccine recipients showed no prior SARS-CoV-2 infection. This rearrangement joins TRBV24-1 to TRBJ2-3, with a weak D call TRBD1 (5 bases). The source is a human donor who received a COVID-19 vaccine. The sample in question was CD4+ T cells from PBMCs cultured without peptide, obtained before COVID-19 vaccination. CDR3 protein: CATSDFRADTQYF. The CDR3, as DNA: TGTGCCACCAGTGATTTCAGGGCGGATACGCAGTATTTT.